A single sample is the source of the 9 T cell receptor beta chains below, sequenced in a study of beta chain features in type 1 diabetes. General study findings and limits: TCRB CDR3 length was moderately but significantly reduced in all four CD4+ subsets of Type 1 diabetes patients.

Of the isolated RNA, all was reverse transcribed, and so the sequenced material was expressed TCRB transcripts. The data were produced by immunoSEQ multiplex PCR, yet TCRdb's version contains in-frame clones alone and is incomplete. Of 300,000 to 400,000 clones in the sample, around an eighth were seen once. What these receptors recognize is not known. Sequenced sample: naive CD4+ T cells from blood. The receptors originated from a young woman with type 1 diabetes.

The V and J genes are TRBV11-2 and TRBJ2-1; D call uncertain. Between the trimmed V and J ends, which lost 3 bases and 0 bases, there was a span of 15 bases. Per germline, CDR1 SGHAT and CDR2 FQNNGV. CDR3 length: 17 residues. The CDR3 DNA reads as TGTGCCAGCAGCTTTCTGTCGGCGGAAAGCTCCTACAATGAGCAGTTCTTC. It codes for CASSFLSAESSYNEQFF.

This clone has a handful of counts. J is TRBJ2-3 and V is TRBV19, with D tentatively TRBD2 (5 bases). The CDR3 is made up of 12 amino acids. Germline lookup yields CDR1 LNHDA and CDR2 SQIVND (reference sequence). Trimming removed 6 bases from V and 6 bases from J, with 10 bases in between. CDR3 DNA: TGTGCCAGTAGGAGGGATGGGGATACGCAGTATTTT. Protein product: CASRRDGDTQYF. The full variable domain, with the rest looked up from reference TRBV19 and TRBJ2-3, is DGGITQSPKYLFRKEGQNVTLSCEQNLNHDAMYWYRQDPGQGLRLIYYSQIVNDFQKGDIAEGYSVSREKKESFPLTVTSAQKNPTAFYLCASRRDGDTQYFGPGTRLTVL.

This clone showed up just a few times. The chain couples TRBV2 to TRBJ2-7; D possibly corresponds to TRBD2 (6 bases). The germline V gene encodes CDR1 SNHLY and CDR2 FYNNEI. The CDR3 covers 13 residues. With 6 bases removed from V and 7 bases from J, the gap between germline ends came to 16 bases. The CDR3 coding sequence is TGTGCCAGCAGCTCGGGACTCGATCTAGAGCAGTACGTC. Protein product: CASSSGLDLEQYV.

This clone came up a few times. J is TRBJ2-4 and V is TRBV28; the match to TRBD1 covers 8 bases. Germline assignment: CDR1 MDHEN and CDR2 SYDVKM. Unmatched junction bases numbered 4, after V lost 3 bases and J lost 6 bases. The CDR3 contains 14 residues. The CDR3 nucleotides read TGTGCCAGCAGTTTTAGAGACAGGGGAAACATTCAGTACTTC. Residues: CASSFRDRGNIQYF.

This clone was observed a handful of times. The rearrangement links TRBV7-8 to TRBJ1-2, with 12 positions matching TRBD1. Germline V gene lookup returns CDR1 SGHVS and CDR2 FQNEAQ. The CDR3 runs 14 residues. The V segment lost 6 bases and the J segment 8 bases; nucleotides outside the gene matches: 7. The CDR3 bases are TGTGCCAGCAGTTTTACCGGGACAGGGGGCGGCTACACCTTC. Its protein product is CASSFTGTGGGYTF. The complete variable domain, with remaining parts taken from reference TRBV7-8 and TRBJ1-2, reads GAGVSQSPRYKVAKRGQDVALRCDPISGHVSLFWYQQALGQGPEFLTYFQNEAQLDKSGLPSDRFFAERPEGSVSTLKIQRTQQEDSAVYLCASSFTGTGGGYTFGSGTRLTVV.

The chain employs TRBV10-3 and TRBJ2-1, with 13 bases lining up with TRBD2. The ends lost 5 bases at V and 6 bases at J; junction bases unmatched: 1. The CDR3 runs 14 residues. CDR1 ENHRY and CDR2 SYGVKD come from the germline V gene. As DNA, the CDR3 is TGTGCCATCAGTAGGACTAGCGGGAGCAATGAGCAGTTCTTC. Translating it yields CAISRTSGSNEQFF.

This clone was observed a few times. This rearrangement joins TRBV9 to TRBJ2-7; TRBD1 agrees at 7 bases. Per germline, CDR1 SGDLS and CDR2 YYNGEE. This CDR3 region has 14 residues. With V trimmed by 4 bases and J by 5 bases, 9 bases remained unmatched. CDR3 in amino acids: CASSPRTGRDEQYF. The CDR3 DNA reads as TGTGCCAGCAGCCCCAGGACAGGACGGGACGAGCAGTACTTC.

Only a few counts were recorded for this clone. The rearrangement joins TRBV5-5 to TRBJ2-7, with a possible D match to TRBD1 (5 bases). CDR3 size: 15 residues. Trimming pared 0 bases from V and 4 bases from J, leaving 14 bases between. Germline CDR1 reads SGHKS; CDR2 reads YYEKEE (reference sequence). CDR3 amino acids: CASSLVGRATYEQYV. The CDR3 DNA is TGTGCCAGCAGCTTGGTGGGCAGGGCCACTTACGAGCAGTACGTC.

The CDR3 region has the DNA TGCAGCGTTGTTCAGGGGCTCACCCACTATGGCTACACCTTC. It encodes CSVVQGLTHYGYTF. J is TRBJ1-2 and V is TRBV29-1; D perhaps matches TRBD1 (6 bases). Per the germline V gene, CDR1 is SQVTM and CDR2 is ANQGSEA. The CDR3 loop spans 14 amino acids. Trimming took off 4 bases at V and 3 bases at J, with 15 bases between the two ends. Using reference TRBV29-1 and TRBJ1-2 for the parts outside the CDR3, the full variable domain is SAVISQKPSRDICQRGTSLTIQCQVDSQVTMMFWYRQQPGQSLTLIATANQGSEATYESGFVIDKFPISRPNLTFSTLTVSNMSPEDSSIYLCSVVQGLTHYGYTFGSGTRLTVV.